These 15 T cell receptor beta chains came from one sample sequenced in a study of graft-versus-host responses after intestinal transplantation. Antigens of these TCRs are unknown. Sequencing was performed with immunoSEQ multiplex PCR; in TCRdb, only in-frame clones are kept and a portion is missing. The sample includes fewer than 95,000 clones, approximately 94% seen only once; the top ten take about 0.2%. Sequenced material: unstimulated CD4+ T cells sorted from spleen or lymph node cells, taken before transplant. Receptor source: a human donor who was the organ donor for an intestinal transplant.

This chain links TRBV7-6 with TRBJ1-3; TRBD1 might be the D (5 bases). Trimming shortened V by 4 bases and J by 3 bases, and 10 bases separated the two germline ends. Germline CDR1 reads SGHVS; CDR2 reads FNYEAQ. The length of the CDR3 is 14 residues. CDR3 in DNA: TGTGCCAGCAGCTCGGGACCTTTTGGAAACACCATATATTTT. Protein: CASSSGPFGNTIYF.

The chain is built from TRBV18 and TRBJ1-2; D uncertain. The CDR3 contains 13 residues. Trimming stripped 0 bases from V and 4 bases from J, with 6 bases between. Per germline, CDR1 KGHSH and CDR2 LQKENI. The CDR3 nucleotides read TGTGCCAGCTCACCACCGAGTGTCTATGGCTACACCTTC. Translated: CASSPPSVYGYTF.

V usage is TRBV28 and J usage is TRBJ1-2; 12 nucleotides match TRBD1. With V trimmed by 4 bases and J by 1 base, 7 bases remained unmatched. CDR1 and CDR2 (germline): MDHEN, SYDVKM. This CDR3 has 17 amino acids. In DNA, the CDR3 is TGTGCCAGCAGTTCCCCGGGACAGGGGGCGCTTAACTATGGCTACACCTTC. This gives the protein CASSSPGQGALNYGYTF.

The V call is TRBV2, the J call TRBJ1-5; 10 positions agree with TRBD1. This CDR3 region has 13 residues. Germline V gene sequence: CDR1 SNHLY, CDR2 FYNNEI. The trim removed 7 bases at V and 7 bases at J, leaving 4 bases unmatched. The CDR3 region is CASKGTGEQPQHF. CDR3 DNA sequence: TGTGCCAGCAAAGGGACAGGGGAGCAGCCCCAGCATTTT.

The V call is TRBV7-9, the J call TRBJ2-5; D possibly matches TRBD1 or TRBD2 (5 bases each). Trimming stripped 4 bases from V and 5 bases from J, with 11 bases between. CDR1 and CDR2 (germline): SEHNR, FQNEAQ (reference sequence). This CDR3 spans 13 amino acids. DNA for the CDR3: TGTGCCAGCAGCTCCCGGGACCGGGAGACCCAGTACTTC. Protein sequence: CASSSRDRETQYF. The variable domain in full, with the rest retrieved from reference TRBV7-9 and TRBJ2-5, is DTGVSQNPRHKITKRGQNVTFRCDPISEHNRLYWYRQTLGQGPEFLTYFQNEAQLEKSRLLSDRFSAERPKGSFSTLEIQRTEQGDSAMYLCASSSRDRETQYFGPGTRLLVL.

The chain links TRBV2 to TRBJ2-7, with TRBD1 matching over 7 bases. Germline CDR1 SNHLY, CDR2 FYNNEI. With V trimmed by 5 bases and J by 2 bases, 6 bases remained unmatched. The CDR3 runs to 14 residues. DNA for the CDR3: TGTGCCAGCAGTCCGGGACAGCTAACCTACGAGCAGTACTTC. The encoded protein is CASSPGQLTYEQYF. Looking up the rest from reference TRBV2 and TRBJ2-7 gives the full variable domain: EPEVTQTPSHQVTQMGQEVILRCVPISNHLYFYWYRQILGQKVEFLVSFYNNEISEKSEIFDDQFSVERPDGSNFTLKIRSTKLEDSAMYFCASSPGQLTYEQYFGPGTRLTVT.

The chain joins TRBV7-2 to TRBJ1-1, with D hard to call. CDR1 and CDR2 (germline): SGHTA, FQGNSA. V was clipped by 5 bases and J by 0 bases, with 13 bases between them. The CDR3 consists of 15 residues. The DNA of the CDR3 is TGTGCCAGCAGCCCCTCCCGGACGGTGAACACTGAAGCTTTCTTT. Translating it yields CASSPSRTVNTEAFF.

This chain links TRBV5-5 with TRBJ2-5, with TRBD1 matching 7 bases. CDR1 is SGHKS, CDR2 YYEKEE, per germline (reference sequence). CDR3 length: 13 residues. V gave up 1 base and J gave up 3 bases; unmatched junction bases: 0. Here the CDR3 reads CASSLTGEETQYF. The CDR3 DNA follows: TGTGCCAGCAGCTTGACAGGGGAAGAGACCCAGTACTTC.

V and J are TRBV19 and TRBJ2-2; 7 bases align to TRBD1. The V segment lost 7 bases and the J segment 6 bases; nucleotides outside the gene matches: 8. CDR1 is LNHDA, CDR2 SQIVND, per germline (reference sequence). The CDR3 totals 14 residues. As DNA, the CDR3 is TGTGCCAGTACCCAAGACAGGGTGTCCGGGGAGCTGTTTTTT. This translates into CASTQDRVSGELFF.

This clone has just one count. The V call is TRBV5-1, the J call TRBJ2-3; possibly TRBD2 for D (6 bases). The V gene lost 1 base and the J gene lost 1 base, with 7 bases spanning the gap. The length of the CDR3 is 14 residues. The germline V gene encodes CDR1 SGHRS and CDR2 YFSETQ. CDR3 in DNA: TGCGCCAGCAGCTTGATAGCGGGCACAGATACGCAGTATTTT. This encodes CASSLIAGTDTQYF.

V usage is TRBV5-1 and J usage is TRBJ1-5; tentatively, D is TRBD1 (6 bases). Germline V gives CDR1 SGHRS, CDR2 YFSETQ. The CDR3 consists of 13 residues. Trimming took 2 bases from V and 8 from J, leaving 11 bases between them. CDR3 residues: CASSFSGAEPQHF. The CDR3 nucleotides read TGCGCCAGCAGCTTTTCAGGGGCAGAGCCCCAGCATTTT. The full variable domain, its missing parts supplied by reference TRBV5-1 and TRBJ1-5, is KAGVTQTPRYLIKTRGQQVTLSCSPISGHRSVSWYQQTPGQGLQFLFEYFSETQRNKGNFPGRFSGRQFSNSRSEMNVSTLELGDSALYLCASSFSGAEPQHFGDGTRLSIL.

The chain uses TRBV10-3 and TRBJ2-7; no clear D. The CDR3 contains 15 residues. Trimming left V 2 bases short and J 2 bases short, with 13 bases between. Germline-derived CDR1 and CDR2 are ENHRY and SYGVKD. The CDR3 coding sequence is TGTGCCATCAGTGAGCGGCAGAGGCTACCCTACGAGCAGTACTTC. Translating gives CAISERQRLPYEQYF.

This chain uses TRBV7-2 with TRBJ1-2, with TRBD1 identical over 7 bases. The germline V gene encodes CDR1 SGHTA and CDR2 FQGNSA. V was clipped by 3 bases and J by 4 bases; unmatched bases: 2. This CDR3 has 13 residues. The CDR3 nucleotides are TGTGCCAGCAGCTTGACAGGGTCCTATGGCTACACCTTC. Translated: CASSLTGSYGYTF.

This clone was seen a single time. This chain uses TRBV4-2 with TRBJ2-2; 14 bases are shared with TRBD2. The germline V gene encodes CDR1 LGHNA and CDR2 YNFKEQ. This CDR3 contains 19 residues. V gave up 4 bases and J gave up 5 bases; unmatched junction bases: 12. The CDR3 spells CASSPRRLAGGGDTGELFF. The DNA for the CDR3 is TGTGCCAGCAGCCCCCGCCGACTAGCGGGGGGGGGAGATACCGGGGAGCTGTTTTTT.

V gene TRBV10-3 combines with J gene TRBJ1-1; TRBD1 might be the D (5 bases). Trimming left V 0 bases short and J 5 bases short, with 13 bases between. The CDR3 contains 15 residues. The germline gives CDR1 ENHRY, CDR2 SYGVKD. In DNA, the CDR3 is TGTGCCATCAGTGAGTCGTCGGGACTTGGGACTGAAGCTTTCTTT. Residues: CAISESSGLGTEAFF.